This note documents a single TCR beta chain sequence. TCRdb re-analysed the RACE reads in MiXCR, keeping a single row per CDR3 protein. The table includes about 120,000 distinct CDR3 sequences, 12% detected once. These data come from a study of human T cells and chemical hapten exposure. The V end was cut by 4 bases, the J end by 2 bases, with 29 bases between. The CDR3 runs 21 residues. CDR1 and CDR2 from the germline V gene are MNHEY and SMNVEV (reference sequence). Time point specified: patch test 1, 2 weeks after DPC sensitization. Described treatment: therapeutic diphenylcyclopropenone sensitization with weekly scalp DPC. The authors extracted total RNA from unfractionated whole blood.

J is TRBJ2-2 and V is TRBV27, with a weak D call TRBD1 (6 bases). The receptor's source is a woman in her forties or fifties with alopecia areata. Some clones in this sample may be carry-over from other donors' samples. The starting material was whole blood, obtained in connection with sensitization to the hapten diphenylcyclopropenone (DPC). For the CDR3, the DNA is TGTGCCAGCAGTTCTGGCATAACCCTCTGGGCAGGGGTACTTAACACCGGGGAGCTGTTTTTT. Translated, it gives CASSSGITLWAGVLNTGELFF.